The 15 T cell receptor beta chains in this list originate from one sample, sequenced in a study of CD8 T cells in ankylosing spondylitis. TCRdb re-called the 5' RACE reads with MiXCR, one entry per CDR3 protein. The sample shows approximately 500,000 distinct CDR3 sequences, more than 9.5% of them seen only once. Their antigens remain unidentified. General study points: What seemed typical of ankylosing spondylitis blood was a TCR beta motif built from 8 or 9 highly homologous variants.

The sample taken for sequencing was blood, either unsorted or a sorted T cell fraction (not recorded which). The receptor set was obtained from a male donor with ankylosing spondylitis.

This clonotype was seen only a few times. The gene calls are TRBV29-1 and TRBJ2-5; 8 positions match TRBD2. With 4 bases clipped from V and 4 bases from J, the junction kept 14 bases outside the gene matches. The CDR3 extends over 16 amino acids. The germline V gene encodes CDR1 SQVTM and CDR2 ANQGSEA. In DNA, the CDR3 is TGCAGCGTTGTCTTCTGGGTAGCGGGAAGGCGAGAGACCCAGTACTTC. Its protein product is CSVVFWVAGRRETQYF.

This clonotype showed up just a few times. The chain carries TRBV10-2 and TRBJ2-7, with 7 bases that match TRBD2. Per germline, CDR1 WSHSY and CDR2 SAAADI. The CDR3 contains 14 residues. The V gene end was trimmed by 7 bases and the J gene end by 2 bases; junction bases not matched to a gene: 8. CDR3 in amino acids: CASTRGDSPYEQYV. CDR3 sequence (DNA): TGCGCCAGCACCCGGGGGGACTCGCCCTACGAGCAGTACGTC.

The rearrangement joins TRBV11-2 to TRBJ1-6, with a tentative D call TRBD1 (5 bases). The V gene lost 3 bases and the J gene lost 5 bases, with 11 bases spanning the gap. Looked up from germline, CDR1 is SGHAT and CDR2 is FQNNGV. The CDR3 extends over 15 amino acids. CDR3 nucleotides: TGTGCCAGCAGCTTGAGGACACTCAATAATTCACCCCTCCACTTT. Translation: CASSLRTLNNSPLHF.

This clonotype was seen a handful of times. The chain carries TRBV6-1 and TRBJ1-4, with no clear D. The CDR3 totals 14 residues. Trimming removed 4 bases from V and 8 bases from J, with 14 bases in between. Germline CDR1 reads MNHNS; CDR2 reads SASEGT. CDR3 in DNA: TGTGCCAGCAGTGTTGGAGGCAGTTGGGAAAAACTGTTTTTT. Its protein product is CASSVGGSWEKLFF.

In this sample, this clonotype turned up many times. V is TRBV7-2 and J is TRBJ2-3; 12 bases map to TRBD2. The V and J ends lost 5 bases and 3 bases, in that order; junction bases with no gene match: 9. Looked up from germline, CDR1 is SGHTA and CDR2 is FQGNSA. CDR3 length: 17 amino acids. The CDR3 here is CASSPQTSGSPTDTQYF. CDR3 DNA sequence: TGTGCCAGCAGCCCCCAGACTAGCGGGAGTCCTACAGATACGCAGTATTTT.

J is TRBJ2-1 and V is TRBV11-3; D gene ambiguous. CDR3 length: 16 residues. Germline V gene lookup returns CDR1 SGHNT and CDR2 YENEEA. V was trimmed by 5 bases and J by 5 bases, leaving 19 bases between them. CDR3 residues: CASSPPGVDLDNEQFF. The CDR3 nucleotides read TGTGCCAGCAGCCCCCCGGGTGTCGATCTGGACAATGAGCAGTTCTTC.

This clonotype has a handful of counts. The CDR3 nucleotides are TGTGCCAGCACCCTCGACAGGGGATCTGGAAACACCATATATTTT. It encodes CASTLDRGSGNTIYF. This chain links TRBV12-3 or TRBV12-4 with TRBJ1-3, with 8 nucleotides matching TRBD1. After removal of 7 bases from V and 1 base from J, the junction contained 6 bases not matched to a gene. The CDR3 runs 15 residues.

This clonotype has ten or more counts. The gene calls are TRBV3-1 and TRBJ1-5, with 10 bases that match TRBD1. V dropped 3 bases and J dropped 7; count of bases not matched to a gene: 0. This CDR3 region has 13 residues. From germline, CDR1 is LGHDT and CDR2 YNNKEL (reference sequence). DNA of the CDR3: TGTGCCAGCAGCCAGGACAGGGGGCAGCCCCAGCATTTT. It specifies CASSQDRGQPQHF.

This clonotype was seen a few times. This chain joins TRBV3-1 and TRBJ1-2; tentatively, D is TRBD1 (5 bases). V lost 7 bases, J lost 4 bases, and 13 bases lay in between. Looked up from germline, CDR1 is LGHDT and CDR2 is YNNKEL (reference sequence). This CDR3 is built from 13 residues. The DNA of the CDR3 is TGTGCCAGCAACCCAGCAGGGACCTATGGCTACACCTTC. Its protein is CASNPAGTYGYTF.

This clonotype was observed a handful of times. The chain couples TRBV11-2 to TRBJ1-3, with D perhaps TRBD1 (5 bases). Trimming took 6 bases from V and 2 from J, leaving 14 bases between them. The CDR3 contains 15 residues. Germline V gene lookup returns CDR1 SGHAT and CDR2 FQNNGV. CDR3 region: CASSPDMNPGNTIYF. The CDR3 coding sequence is TGTGCCAGCAGTCCGGACATGAATCCTGGAAACACCATATATTTT.

The chain uses TRBV7-9 and TRBJ2-7; 9 bases agree with TRBD2. The germline V gene encodes CDR1 SEHNR and CDR2 FQNEAQ (reference sequence). The CDR3 covers 13 residues. V lost 3 bases to trimming and J lost 6 bases; unmatched junction nucleotides: 3. The DNA for the CDR3 is TGTGCCAGCAGCTTTGCGGGAGGGCCCGAGCAGTACGTC. This gives the protein CASSFAGGPEQYV.

This clonotype was seen a handful of times. The chain couples TRBV11-2 to TRBJ2-1, with 8 bases that match TRBD2. CDR1 SGHAT and CDR2 FQNNGV come from the germline V gene. J lost 3 bases, V lost 3 bases, and 10 bases had no gene match. This CDR3 has 17 residues. CDR3 amino acids: CASSFSAGVSFYNEQFF. CDR3 DNA: TGTGCCAGCAGCTTCTCAGCGGGAGTGAGTTTCTACAATGAGCAGTTCTTC.

This clonotype came up many times. This rearrangement joins TRBV12-3 or TRBV12-4 to TRBJ2-3, with unresolved D. V was pared by 7 bases and J by 0 bases, with 5 bases between. CDR3 length: 12 amino acids. CDR3 residues: CASTASTDTQYF. The CDR3 DNA reads TGTGCCAGCACCGCGAGCACAGATACGCAGTATTTT.

This clonotype was detected only a few times. As DNA, the CDR3 is TGTGCCAGCAGCCAAGGACAGGGGGGAGGAGAGACCCAGTACTTC. Its protein is CASSQGQGGGETQYF. The chain links TRBV4-2 to TRBJ2-5; TRBD1 aligns across 9 bases. This CDR3 spans 15 amino acids. J was trimmed by 4 bases and V by 1 base; bases with no gene match: 4. Germline V gene data show CDR1 as LGHNA and CDR2 as YNFKEQ.

This clonotype was picked up many times. The chain has TRBV4-2 and TRBJ2-3; D uncertain. Between the trimmed V and J ends, which lost 2 bases and 0 bases, there was a span of 6 bases. The CDR3 has 14 amino acids. Germline values: CDR1 LGHNA, CDR2 YNFKEQ. The chain's CDR3 is CASSQFTSTDTQYF. CDR3 DNA sequence: TGTGCCAGCAGCCAATTCACTAGCACAGATACGCAGTATTTT.